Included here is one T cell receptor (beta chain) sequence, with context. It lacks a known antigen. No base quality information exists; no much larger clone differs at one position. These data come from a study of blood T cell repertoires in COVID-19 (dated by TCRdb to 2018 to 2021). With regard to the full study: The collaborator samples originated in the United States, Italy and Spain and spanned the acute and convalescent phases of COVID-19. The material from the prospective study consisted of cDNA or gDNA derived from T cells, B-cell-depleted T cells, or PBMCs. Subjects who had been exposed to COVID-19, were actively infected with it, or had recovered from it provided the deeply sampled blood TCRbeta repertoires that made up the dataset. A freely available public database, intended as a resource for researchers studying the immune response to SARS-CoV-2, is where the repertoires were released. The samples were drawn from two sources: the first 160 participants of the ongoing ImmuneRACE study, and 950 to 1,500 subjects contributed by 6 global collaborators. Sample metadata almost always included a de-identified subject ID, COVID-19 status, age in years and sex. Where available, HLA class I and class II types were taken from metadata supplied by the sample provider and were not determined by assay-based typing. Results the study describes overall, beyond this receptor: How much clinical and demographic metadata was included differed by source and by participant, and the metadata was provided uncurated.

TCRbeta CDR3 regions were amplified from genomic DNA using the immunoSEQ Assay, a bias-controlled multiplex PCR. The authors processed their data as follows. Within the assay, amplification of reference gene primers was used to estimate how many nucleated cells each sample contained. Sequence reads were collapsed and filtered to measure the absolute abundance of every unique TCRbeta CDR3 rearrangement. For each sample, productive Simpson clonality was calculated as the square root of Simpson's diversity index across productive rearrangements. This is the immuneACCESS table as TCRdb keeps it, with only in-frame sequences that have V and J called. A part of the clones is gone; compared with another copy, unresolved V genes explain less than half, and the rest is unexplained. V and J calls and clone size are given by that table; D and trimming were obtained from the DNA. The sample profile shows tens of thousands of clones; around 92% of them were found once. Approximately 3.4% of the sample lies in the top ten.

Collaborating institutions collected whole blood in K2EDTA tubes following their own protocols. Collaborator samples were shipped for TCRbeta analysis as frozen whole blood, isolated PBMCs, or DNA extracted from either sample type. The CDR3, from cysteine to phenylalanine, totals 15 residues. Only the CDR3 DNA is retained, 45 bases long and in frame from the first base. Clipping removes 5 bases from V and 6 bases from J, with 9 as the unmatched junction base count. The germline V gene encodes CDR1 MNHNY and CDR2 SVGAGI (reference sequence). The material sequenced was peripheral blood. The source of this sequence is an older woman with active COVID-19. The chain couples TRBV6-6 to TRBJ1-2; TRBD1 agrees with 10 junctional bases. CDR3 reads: CASSNRDRGSDGYTF. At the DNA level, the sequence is TGTGCCAGCAGTAACCGGGACAGGGGATCAGATGGCTACACCTTC.